This T cell receptor (beta chain) was recovered during a study of blood T cells in healthy people across ages. Overall study context: Roughly one uniquely barcoded beta molecule per two T cells was captured. Broader study findings: Higher diversity and more naive CD4+ cells were features of long-lived donors, compared to aged donors.

Comments on this clonotype: Its antigen is undetermined.

PCR was performed a second time for about 7 to 11 cycles using a sample-barcoded 5' primer and a J-beta primer mix. Each cDNA molecule was tagged by a template-switch adaptor that had 12 random nucleotides. Each CDR3 protein is one row after TCRdb ran MiXCR on the 5' RACE reads. The sample includes about a million distinct CDR3 sequences, about two fifths seen only once; the top ten take about 12%. Every sample gave at least 5 micrograms of total RNA when it was extracted. The CDR3 consists of 14 residues. V was trimmed by 4 bases and J by 0 bases, leaving 10 bases between them. CDR1 is SQVTM and CDR2 is ANQGSEA in the germline V gene.

The sequenced sample consisted of blood. The receptor was isolated from a young man in good health. The genes are TRBV29-1 and TRBJ1-5, with D tentatively TRBD1 (5 bases). This CDR3 reads CSVGSGDSNQPQHF. The CDR3 nucleotides read TGCAGCGTTGGATCGGGGGATAGCAATCAGCCCCAGCATTTT.